Listed here are 20 T cell receptor beta chains from one sample, sequenced in a study of a mutant IDH1 vaccine in newly diagnosed glioma. The time point is: week 35, safety follow-up. Each dose delivered 300 ug of mutant IDH1 20-mer peptide subcutaneously with imiquimod. Clones were read by immunoSEQ multiplex PCR, and TCRdb kept only the in-frame ones, dropping some. The sample lists tens of thousands of clones, roughly four fifths occurring once. These receptors lack a known antigen. The material sequenced was PBMCs, taken from a glioma patient whose treatment included an IDH1 peptide vaccine. All receptors derive from a man over 45 with glioma.

This clone was observed once. The genes are TRBV7-3 and TRBJ2-2, with D hard to call. CDR1 is SGHTA and CDR2 is FQGTGA in the germline V gene. There are 13 residues in the CDR3. V lost 3 bases and J lost 4, with 6 bases in between. The chain's CDR3 is CASSLMGTGELFF. The CDR3 DNA reads TGTGCCAGCAGCTTGATGGGCACCGGGGAGCTGTTTTTT.

The chain carries TRBV29-1 and TRBJ2-1, with D hard to call. The CDR3 has 11 residues. V shed 3 bases and J shed 4 bases, with 4 bases lying between them. CDR1 SQVTM and CDR2 ANQGSEA come from the germline V gene. The CDR3 nucleotides are TGCAGCGTTGAGAGTTACAATGAGCAGTTCTTC. Translating it yields CSVESYNEQFF.

This chain joins TRBV9 and TRBJ2-3; 10 bases map to TRBD2. The CDR3 length is 16 residues. V was clipped by 4 bases and J by 0 bases; unmatched bases: 5. Looked up from germline, CDR1 is SGDLS and CDR2 is YYNGEE. CDR3 DNA: TGTGCCAGCAGCACGCGACTAGCGGGTAGCACAGATACGCAGTATTTT. Encoded protein: CASSTRLAGSTDTQYF.

The chain carries TRBV10-3 and TRBJ2-3; maybe TRBD1 (5 bases). From germline, CDR1 is ENHRY and CDR2 SYGVKD. The CDR3 is 13 residues long. The germline V and J ends were trimmed by 11 bases and 0 bases, with 12 bases remaining between them. CDR3 in DNA: TGTGCCGTCCAGGGTGCTAGCACAGATACGCAGTATTTT. Its translation is CAVQGASTDTQYF.

The chain combines TRBV2 with TRBJ2-3; TRBD2 matches at 7 bases. The CDR3 extends over 17 amino acids. Germline V gene data show CDR1 as SNHLY and CDR2 as FYNNEI. With 6 bases clipped from V and 2 bases from J, the junction kept 14 bases outside the gene matches. The CDR3 bases are TGTGCCAGCAGGGCTGTGAGGTCAGCGGGGATCACAGATACGCAGTATTTT. Its protein is CASRAVRSAGITDTQYF.

The chain is built from TRBV9 and TRBJ2-2, with TRBD1 matching over 7 bases. CDR3 length equals 16 residues. In germline, CDR1 is SGDLS, CDR2 YYNGEE. The junction had 7 bases not matched to a gene; V was cut back by 5 bases and J by 0 bases. CDR3: CASRVGTEPNTGELFF. CDR3 in DNA: TGTGCCAGCAGGGTCGGGACAGAGCCGAACACCGGGGAGCTGTTTTTT.

The chain couples TRBV14 to TRBJ2-2; 7 bases are shared with TRBD1. The CDR3 covers 13 residues. J was trimmed by 6 bases and V by 4 bases; bases with no gene match: 2. CDR1 is SGHDN and CDR2 is FVKESK in the germline V gene. CDR3 residues: CASSRTGAGELFF. The CDR3 DNA reads TGTGCCAGCAGCCGCACAGGGGCCGGGGAGCTGTTTTTT.

The chain employs TRBV5-4 and TRBJ2-7, with D tentatively TRBD1 (6 bases). The V end lost 4 bases, the J end lost 3 bases, and 14 bases lay between the germline ends. CDR3 length equals 14 residues. Germline CDR1 SGHNT, CDR2 YYREEE (reference sequence). The DNA of the CDR3 is TGTGCCAGCAGCGTAGACAGGAAAATCTACGAGCAGTACTTC. Translated: CASSVDRKIYEQYF.

The gene calls are TRBV6-6 and TRBJ2-7; TRBD1 is a possible D gene (5 bases). Germline V gene sequence: CDR1 MNHNY, CDR2 SVGAGI (reference sequence). V was trimmed by 6 bases and J by 5 bases, leaving 14 bases between them. The CDR3 spans 13 residues. The CDR3 protein is CASRKNQGDEQYF. In nucleotides, the CDR3 is TGTGCCAGCAGGAAGAATCAGGGTGACGAGCAGTACTTC.

This chain joins TRBV4-2 and TRBJ1-5, with D tentatively TRBD1 (5 bases). This CDR3 is built from 17 residues. The V gene lost 4 bases and the J gene lost 2 bases, with 18 bases spanning the gap. Germline V gene lookup returns CDR1 LGHNA and CDR2 YNFKEQ. This chain's CDR3 is CASSPSLAPTGNQPQHF. In nucleotides, the CDR3 is TGTGCCAGCAGCCCGTCATTGGCACCGACAGGCAATCAGCCCCAGCATTTT.

The chain carries TRBV7-2 and TRBJ1-1; 7 positions agree with TRBD1. There are 14 residues in the CDR3. Germline CDR1 and CDR2: SGHTA and FQGNSA. The V and J ends lost 4 bases and 3 bases, in that order; junction bases with no gene match: 5. The CDR3 reads CASSWFQGDTEAFF. DNA of the CDR3: TGTGCCAGCAGCTGGTTTCAGGGGGACACTGAAGCTTTCTTT.

The V and J genes are TRBV6-1 and TRBJ2-3, with 9 bases identical to TRBD1. V trimming: 3 bases; J trimming: 6 bases; junction bases outside the gene matches: 4. Germline lookup yields CDR1 MNHNS and CDR2 SASEGT. The CDR3 contains 14 residues. DNA of the CDR3: TGTGCCAGCAGTGAGGGACAGGGATTGGATACGCAGTATTTT. Its protein is CASSEGQGLDTQYF.

The chain joins TRBV2 to TRBJ2-3; no reliable D call. Per germline, CDR1 SNHLY and CDR2 FYNNEI. The CDR3 consists of 12 residues. V was pared by 1 base and J by 3 bases, with 2 bases between. The CDR3 loop reads CASSEGTDTQYF. As DNA, the CDR3 is TGTGCCAGCAGTGAAGGTACAGATACGCAGTATTTT.

V usage is TRBV29-1 and J usage is TRBJ2-2; D perhaps matches TRBD1 (6 bases). Trimming took 7 bases from V and 4 from J, leaving 16 bases between them. CDR1 and CDR2 from the germline V gene are SQVTM and ANQGSEA. The CDR3 extends over 14 amino acids. CDR3 sequence: CSARRGSVTGELFF. The CDR3 DNA is TGCAGCGCCCGAAGGGGGTCGGTCACCGGGGAGCTGTTTTTT.

This clone has a single count. The chain couples TRBV18 to TRBJ1-5; perhaps TRBD1 as D (6 bases). CDR3 length: 16 residues. The V end was cut by 0 bases, the J end by 11 bases, with 20 bases between. Germline CDR1 reads KGHSH; CDR2 reads LQKENI. CDR3 region: CASSPPPGTRRPAQHF. CDR3 DNA sequence: TGTGCCAGCTCACCACCTCCAGGGACAAGGAGGCCGGCCCAGCATTTT.

J is TRBJ1-2 and V is TRBV29-1; no clear D gene. The CDR3 is 15 residues long. The V end was cut by 5 bases, the J end by 4 bases, with 20 bases between. Germline values: CDR1 SQVTM, CDR2 ANQGSEA. The CDR3 nucleotides read TGCAGCGTTACTGCTAGGACGCCGTCCCGCTATGGCTACACCTTC. It encodes CSVTARTPSRYGYTF.

The genes are TRBV2 and TRBJ1-1, with D possibly being TRBD1 (5 bases). V lost 6 bases and J lost 4, with 9 bases in between. CDR3 size: 12 residues. CDR1 SNHLY and CDR2 FYNNEI come from the germline V gene. The CDR3 nucleotides read TGTGCCAGCAGATGGGGGGGCACTGAAGCTTTCTTT. This sequence encodes CASRWGGTEAFF.

Details on this clone: The junction shows a germline mismatch at one end, possibly a read error. The J gene is TRBJ2-2, the V gene TRBV7-9, with D uncertain. This CDR3 is 12 amino acids long. CDR1 SEHNR and CDR2 FQNEAQ come from the germline V gene (reference sequence). The CDR3 here is CASSLVTGELFF. The CDR3 DNA is TGTGCCAGCAGTTTAGTCACCGGGGAGCTGTTTTTT. The complete variable domain, with remaining parts taken from reference TRBV7-9 and TRBJ2-2, reads DTGVSQNPRHKITKRGQNVTFRCDPISEHNRLYWYRQTLGQGPEFLTYFQNEAQLEKSRLLSDRFSAERPKGSFSTLEIQRTEQGDSAMYLCASSLVTGELFFGEGSRLTVL.

The V and J genes are TRBV7-6 and TRBJ2-3; 13 nucleotides match TRBD2. The CDR3 loop spans 16 amino acids. The V segment lost 1 base and the J segment 5 bases; nucleotides outside the gene matches: 3. CDR1 is SGHVS, CDR2 FNYEAQ, per germline. The CDR3 DNA follows: TGTGCCAGCAGCTTAGGGACTAGCGGGAGTTTAGATACGCAGTATTTT. It translates to CASSLGTSGSLDTQYF.

This chain joins TRBV28 and TRBJ1-2; D remains unclear. The V gene lost 6 bases and the J gene lost 1 base, with 3 bases spanning the gap. Germline loops: CDR1 MDHEN, CDR2 SYDVKM. CDR3 length: 11 amino acids. The CDR3 protein is CASRSNYGYTF. The CDR3 nucleotides are TGTGCCAGCAGGAGTAACTATGGCTACACCTTC.